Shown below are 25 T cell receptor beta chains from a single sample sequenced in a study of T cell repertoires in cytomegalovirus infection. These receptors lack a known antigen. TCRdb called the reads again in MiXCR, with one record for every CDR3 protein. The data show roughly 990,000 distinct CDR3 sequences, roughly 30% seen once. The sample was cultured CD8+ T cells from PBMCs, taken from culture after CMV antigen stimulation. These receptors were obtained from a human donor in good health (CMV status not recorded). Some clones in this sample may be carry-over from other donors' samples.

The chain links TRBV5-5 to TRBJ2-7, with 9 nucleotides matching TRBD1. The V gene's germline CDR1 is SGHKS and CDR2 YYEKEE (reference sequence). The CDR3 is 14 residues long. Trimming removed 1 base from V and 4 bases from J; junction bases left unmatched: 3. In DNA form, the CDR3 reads TGTGCCAGCAGCTTGACAGGGACAGGGTACGAGCAGTACTTC. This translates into CASSLTGTGYEQYF.

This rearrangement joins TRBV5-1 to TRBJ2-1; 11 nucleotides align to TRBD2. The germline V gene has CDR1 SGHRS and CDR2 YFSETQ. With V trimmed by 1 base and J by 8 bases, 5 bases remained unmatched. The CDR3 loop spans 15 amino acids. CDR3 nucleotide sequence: TGCGCCAGCAGCTTGTTACTAGCGGGGGTCGATGAGCAGTTCTTC. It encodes CASSLLLAGVDEQFF.

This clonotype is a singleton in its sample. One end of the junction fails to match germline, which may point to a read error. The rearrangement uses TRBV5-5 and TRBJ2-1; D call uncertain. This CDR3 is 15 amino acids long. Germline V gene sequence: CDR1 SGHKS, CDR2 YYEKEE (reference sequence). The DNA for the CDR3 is TGTGCCAACAGCTTAGAAGACATCGTAGGCAATGAGCAGTTCTTC. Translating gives CANSLEDIVGNEQFF.

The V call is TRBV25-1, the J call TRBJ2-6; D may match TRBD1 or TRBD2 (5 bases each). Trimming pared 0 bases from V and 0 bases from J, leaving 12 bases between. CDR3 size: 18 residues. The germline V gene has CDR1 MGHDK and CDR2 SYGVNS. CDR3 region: CASSEYFAGTSGANVLTF. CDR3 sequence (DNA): TGTGCCAGCAGTGAATATTTCGCAGGGACCTCTGGGGCCAACGTCCTGACTTTC. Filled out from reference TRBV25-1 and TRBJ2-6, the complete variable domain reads EADIYQTPRYLVIGTGKKITLECSQTMGHDKMYWYQQDPGMELHLIHYSYGVNSTEKGDLSSESTVSRIRTEHFPLTLESARPSHTSQYLCASSEYFAGTSGANVLTFGAGSRLTVL.

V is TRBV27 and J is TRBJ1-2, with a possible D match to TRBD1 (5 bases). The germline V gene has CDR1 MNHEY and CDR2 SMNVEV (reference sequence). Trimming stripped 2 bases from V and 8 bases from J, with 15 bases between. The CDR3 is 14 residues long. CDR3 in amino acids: CASSLTGMWDGYTF. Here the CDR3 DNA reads TGTGCCAGCAGTTTAACCGGGATGTGGGACGGCTACACCTTC.

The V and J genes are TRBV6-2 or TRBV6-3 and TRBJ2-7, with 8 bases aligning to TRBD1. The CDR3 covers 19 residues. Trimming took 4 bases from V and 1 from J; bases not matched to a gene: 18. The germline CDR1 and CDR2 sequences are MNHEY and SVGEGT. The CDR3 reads CASSSLFTPGQGVSYEQYV. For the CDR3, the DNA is TGTGCCAGCAGTTCCCTATTTACCCCCGGACAGGGCGTTTCCTACGAGCAGTACGTC.

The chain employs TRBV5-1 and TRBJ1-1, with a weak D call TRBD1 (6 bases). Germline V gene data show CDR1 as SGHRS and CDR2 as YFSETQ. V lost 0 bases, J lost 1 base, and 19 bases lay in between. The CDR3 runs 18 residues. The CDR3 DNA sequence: TGCGCCAGCAGCTTGGGGACCTCCAAACAGGGTCCGAACACTGAAGCTTTCTTT. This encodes CASSLGTSKQGPNTEAFF.

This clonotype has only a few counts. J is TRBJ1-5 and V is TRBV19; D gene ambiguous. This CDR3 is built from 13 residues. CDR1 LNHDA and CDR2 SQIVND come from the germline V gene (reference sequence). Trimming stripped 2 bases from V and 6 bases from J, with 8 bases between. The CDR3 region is CASSILYGQPQHF. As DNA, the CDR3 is TGTGCCAGTAGTATACTCTACGGTCAGCCCCAGCATTTT.

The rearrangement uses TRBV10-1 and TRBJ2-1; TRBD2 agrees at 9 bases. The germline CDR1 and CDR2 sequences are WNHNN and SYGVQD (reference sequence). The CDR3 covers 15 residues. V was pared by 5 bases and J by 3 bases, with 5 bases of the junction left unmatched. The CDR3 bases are TGCGCCAGCAGTTTTATAGCGGGGGACTACAATGAGCAGTTCTTC. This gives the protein CASSFIAGDYNEQFF.

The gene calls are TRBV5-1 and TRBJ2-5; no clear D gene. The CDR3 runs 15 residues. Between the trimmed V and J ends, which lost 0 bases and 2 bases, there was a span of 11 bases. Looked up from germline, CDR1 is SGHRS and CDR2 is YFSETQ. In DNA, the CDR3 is TGCGCCAGCAGCTTGGTAATAGGAACTCAAGAGACCCAGTACTTC. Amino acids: CASSLVIGTQETQYF. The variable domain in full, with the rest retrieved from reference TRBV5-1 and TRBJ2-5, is KAGVTQTPRYLIKTRGQQVTLSCSPISGHRSVSWYQQTPGQGLQFLFEYFSETQRNKGNFPGRFSGRQFSNSRSEMNVSTLELGDSALYLCASSLVIGTQETQYFGPGTRLLVL.

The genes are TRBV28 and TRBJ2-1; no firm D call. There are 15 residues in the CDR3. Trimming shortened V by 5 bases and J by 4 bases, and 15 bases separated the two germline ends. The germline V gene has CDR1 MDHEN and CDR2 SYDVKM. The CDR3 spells CASSLDRSWYNEQFF. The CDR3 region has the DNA TGTGCCAGCAGTCTGGACCGCTCCTGGTACAATGAGCAGTTCTTC.

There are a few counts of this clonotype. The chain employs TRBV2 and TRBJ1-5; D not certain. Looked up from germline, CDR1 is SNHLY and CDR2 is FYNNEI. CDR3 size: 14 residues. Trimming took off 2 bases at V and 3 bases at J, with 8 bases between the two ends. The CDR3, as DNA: TGTGCCAGCAGTGAACGCCAGGTCAATCAGCCCCAGCATTTT. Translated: CASSERQVNQPQHF. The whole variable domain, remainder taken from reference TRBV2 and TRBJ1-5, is EPEVTQTPSHQVTQMGQEVILRCVPISNHLYFYWYRQILGQKVEFLVSFYNNEISEKSEIFDDQFSVERPDGSNFTLKIRSTKLEDSAMYFCASSERQVNQPQHFGDGTRLSIL.

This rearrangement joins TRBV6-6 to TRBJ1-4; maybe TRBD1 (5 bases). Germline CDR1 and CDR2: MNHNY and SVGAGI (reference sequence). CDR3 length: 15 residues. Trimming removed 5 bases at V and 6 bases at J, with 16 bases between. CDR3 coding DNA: TGTGCCAGCAGTCGTCGGGCCGTCAGGGATGAAAAACTGTTTTTT. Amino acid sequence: CASSRRAVRDEKLFF.

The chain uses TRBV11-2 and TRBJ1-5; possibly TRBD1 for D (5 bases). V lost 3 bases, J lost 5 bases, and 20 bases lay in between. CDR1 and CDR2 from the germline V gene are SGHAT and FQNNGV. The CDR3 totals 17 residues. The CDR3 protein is CASSFSPGQGSYQPQHF. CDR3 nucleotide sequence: TGTGCCAGCAGCTTTAGCCCAGGACAAGGGTCGTATCAGCCCCAGCATTTT.

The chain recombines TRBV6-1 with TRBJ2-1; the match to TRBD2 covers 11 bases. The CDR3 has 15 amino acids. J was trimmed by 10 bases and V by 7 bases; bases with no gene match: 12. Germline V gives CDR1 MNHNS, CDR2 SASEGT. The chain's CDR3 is CASTHGLAGGREQFF. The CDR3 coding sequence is TGTGCCAGCACCCACGGTCTAGCGGGGGGTCGGGAGCAGTTCTTC.

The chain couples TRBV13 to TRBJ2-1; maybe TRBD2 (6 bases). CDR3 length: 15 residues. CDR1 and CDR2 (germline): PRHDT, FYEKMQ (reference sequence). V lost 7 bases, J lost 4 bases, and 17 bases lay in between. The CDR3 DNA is TGTGCCAGCACCTCCCTTAGCGGCGCTTACAATGAGCAGTTCTTC. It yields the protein CASTSLSGAYNEQFF.

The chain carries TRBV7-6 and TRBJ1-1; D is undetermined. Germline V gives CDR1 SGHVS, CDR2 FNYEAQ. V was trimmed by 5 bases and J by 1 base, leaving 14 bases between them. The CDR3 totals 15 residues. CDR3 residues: CASSPSPPPNTEAFF. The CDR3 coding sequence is TGTGCCAGCAGCCCTTCGCCTCCCCCGAACACTGAAGCTTTCTTT.

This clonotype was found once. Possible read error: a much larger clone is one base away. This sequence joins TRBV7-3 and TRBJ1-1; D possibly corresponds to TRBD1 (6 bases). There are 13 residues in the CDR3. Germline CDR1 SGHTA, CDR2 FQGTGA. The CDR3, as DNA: TGTACCAGCAGCTCAGCAGGGGACACTGAAGCTTTCTTT. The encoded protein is CTSSSAGDTEAFF.

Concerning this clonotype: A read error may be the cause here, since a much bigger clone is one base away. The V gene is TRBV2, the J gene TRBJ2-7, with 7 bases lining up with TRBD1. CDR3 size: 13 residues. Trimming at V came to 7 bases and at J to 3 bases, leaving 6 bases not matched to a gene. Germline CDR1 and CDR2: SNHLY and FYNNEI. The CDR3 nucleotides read TGTGCCAGCAATCGGGACAGACGCTACGAGCAGTACTTC. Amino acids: CASNRDRRYEQYF.

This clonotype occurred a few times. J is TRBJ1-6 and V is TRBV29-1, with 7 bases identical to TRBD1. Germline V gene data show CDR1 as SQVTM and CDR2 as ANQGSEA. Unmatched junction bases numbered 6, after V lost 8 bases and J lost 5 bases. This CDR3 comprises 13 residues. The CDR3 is CSPGQQNNSPLHF. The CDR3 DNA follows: TGCAGCCCGGGACAGCAAAATAATTCACCCCTCCACTTT.

CDR3 sequence reads: CSANPGTGSEQYV. In nucleotides, the CDR3 is TGCAGTGCTAATCCCGGGACAGGGTCAGAGCAGTACGTC. The V gene is TRBV20-1, the J gene TRBJ2-7; 9 bases fit TRBD1. The CDR3 extends over 13 amino acids. V was clipped by 4 bases and J by 7 bases; unmatched bases: 8. CDR1 DFQATT and CDR2 SNEGSKA come from the germline V gene (reference sequence).

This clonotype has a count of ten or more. Here the CDR3 DNA reads TGTGCCAGCAGTTACTCGGGGGAACTAGCGGGGGACCCGAGAGAGACCCAGTACTTC. Residues: CASSYSGELAGDPRETQYF. The chain employs TRBV6-6 and TRBJ2-5, with 11 bases identical to TRBD2. V gave up 0 bases and J gave up 4 bases; unmatched junction bases: 13. CDR3 length: 19 residues. Germline CDR1 MNHNY, CDR2 SVGAGI (reference sequence).

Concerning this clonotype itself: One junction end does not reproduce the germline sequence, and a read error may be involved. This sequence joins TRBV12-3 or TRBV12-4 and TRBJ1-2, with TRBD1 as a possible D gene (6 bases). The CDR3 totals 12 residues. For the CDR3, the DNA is TGTGCCAGCAATTTAGGGGGAGATGGCTACACCTTC. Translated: CASNLGGDGYTF.

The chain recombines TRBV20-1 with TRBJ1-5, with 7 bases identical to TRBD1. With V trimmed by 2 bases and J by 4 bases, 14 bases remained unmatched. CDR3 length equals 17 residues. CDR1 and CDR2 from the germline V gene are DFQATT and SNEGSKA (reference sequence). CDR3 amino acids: CSARPRGPGGLNQPQHF. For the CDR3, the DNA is TGCAGTGCTAGACCCCGAGGGCCAGGGGGACTTAATCAGCCCCAGCATTTT.

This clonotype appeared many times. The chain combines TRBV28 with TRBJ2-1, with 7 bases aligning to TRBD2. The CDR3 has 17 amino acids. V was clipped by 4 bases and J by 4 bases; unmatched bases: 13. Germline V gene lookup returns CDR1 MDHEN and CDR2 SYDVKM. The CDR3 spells CASSSAPGGGRYNEQFF. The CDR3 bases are TGTGCCAGCAGTTCCGCGCCGGGCGGGGGAAGGTACAATGAGCAGTTCTTC. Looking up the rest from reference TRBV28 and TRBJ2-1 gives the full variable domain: DVKVTQSSRYLVKRTGEKVFLECVQDMDHENMFWYRQDPGLGLRLIYFSYDVKMKEKGDIPEGYSVSREKKERFSLILESASTNQTSMYLCASSSAPGGGRYNEQFFGPGTRLTVL.